This TCR beta chain was sequenced during a study of OX40 agonist ivuxolimab in advanced cancers. Study-level points and caveats: Partly responding patients at 0.1-3.0 mg/kg showed some of the smallest clonal expansion.

The ends were cut back, 6 bases at V and 6 bases at J, with 14 bases in the middle. CDR1 and CDR2 (germline): MNHEY, SVGAGI. The CDR3 covers 13 residues. Profiling relied on immunoSEQ multiplex PCR, and the TCRdb table lists in-frame clones only, not all of them. The data contain roughly 69,000 clones, approximately 90% of them singletons. In the case of this clone: Its antigen is unidentified.

This chain joins TRBV6-5 and TRBJ1-1; tentatively, D is TRBD1 (5 bases). The clonotype originates from an adult with an advanced solid tumor such as melanoma, head and neck, liver or kidney cancer. Sample: CD4+ or CD8+ T cells sorted from blood, taken in a trial of the OX40 agonist ivuxolimab. CDR3 residues: CASSGAVGAEAFF. The CDR3 DNA follows: TGTGCCAGCAGCGGGGCGGTCGGGGCTGAAGCTTTCTTT.